This T cell receptor (beta chain) was profiled in a study of naive and memory T cell subsets (dated by TCRdb to the late 2010s). Broadly, across the study: The figure summarizing the skin biopsy and whole blood samples listed about 10 blood donors, 7 tuberculin skin test biopsies and 3 saline control biopsies. PCR2 was typically performed as a SYBR Green qPCR that was stopped at a set threshold, although end-point PCR (about 6 cycles) could be used instead for low-input samples. Overall results and qualifications from the work: The potential sensitivity of the RNA-based method to TCR transcript changes with T cell activation and differentiation was acknowledged.

Library preparation employed 5' RACE. For the blood and skin samples, reverse transcription of TCR RNA was done with SuperScript IV along with alpha and beta constant region primers. The ligated cDNA was amplified in four rounds of PCR with nested alpha and beta constant region primers together with the SP2 primer. Using T4 RNA ligase 1, an oligonucleotide carrying both the Illumina SP2 primer and a UMI was ligated onto the 3' end of the cDNA. To prevent hairpin formation, the 12-nucleotide UMI was made up of two random hexamers with an eight-base spacer between them. TCR alpha and beta chain libraries were processed separately from the second PCR onward, with dual indexing for multiplexing. After pooling, the indexed libraries were analyzed by capillary electrophoresis and sequenced on either an Illumina MiSeq or NextSeq. PhiX DNA at roughly 4.5-8% was added to the libraries to raise base diversity and improve cluster recognition. Processing in the source paper ran as follows. Demultiplexor took UMIs from read 2, joined the UMIs to the TCR sequence from read 1, and separated reads according to sample indices. V and J genes and V-J junctions were identified by Decombinator, which gave every TCR a five-part identifier that included V and J deletions. UMIs were used by Collapsinator to correct sequencing errors and PCR amplification heterogeneity, so that a UMI-based abundance was obtained for each TCR. CDR3Translator turned identifiers into nucleotide sequence, translated that sequence into amino acids, and pulled out CDR3 regions based on terminal motifs. Error-corrected alpha and beta TCR counts from blood and skin were compared after normalization to input RNA amount. TCRdb reprocessing: public reads trimmed at Q25 with fastp, clones called with MiXCR, in-frame beta chains kept. Here each entry gathers all rows of one CDR3 protein and keeps the most common genes and DNA. TCRdb's processing, not the study's, gives the V and J calls here. For this sample the table gives tens of thousands of distinct CDR3 sequences, of which approximately 3.9% were detected only once. The top ten hold about 8.3% of the sample.

Whole blood analysis involved drawing under 3 ml of peripheral blood from adult healthy volunteers into Tempus tubes and then extracting RNA following the manufacturer's instructions. The study reported a robust and sensitive protocol to amplify, sequence and analyze TCRs, based on 3' ligation of a UMI-containing oligonucleotide to TCR cDNA. Before reverse transcription, total RNA that had not been cell sorted was treated with RQ1 DNase, with a target input of roughly 1 to 1,100 ng. Libraries were prepared from skin biopsies and whole blood to test how robust the pipeline was in samples where T cells are a minority population. In this sample, this clonotype turned up many times. Its antigen remains unidentified. No quality values exist for individual bases; no much larger clone is one base distant. The TCR originated in a male donor in good health.

The CDR3: CASSVAPTPEDIQYF. The nucleotides are TGTGCCAGCAGCGTAGCTCCGACCCCTGAGGACATTCAGTACTTC. The rearranged segments are TRBV9 and TRBJ2-4, with no confident D gene call. The CDR3 covers 15 residues, taking in both the cysteine and the phenylalanine. Only the CDR3 part of the read is kept: 45 bases, read in frame from the first base. Relative to germline, V is 0 bases shorter and J is 8 bases shorter, with 15 bases between their ends. From the germline V gene, CDR1 is SGDLS and CDR2 is YYNGEE.